A selection of T cell receptor beta chains follows, all from one sample in a study of response to subunit inactivated influenza vaccine. Each CDR3 protein gets one entry after TCRdb re-called the RT-PCR reads with MiXCR. The sample has under 200,000 distinct CDR3 sequences, roughly a tenth seen once; the top ten hold around 12%. The source material was non-naive T cells sorted from PBMCs, sampled 35 to 45 days after vaccination. These receptors were taken from a man aged 50 to 60 who received an inactivated influenza vaccine. Each CDR3 is given with its conserved first and last residue. D genes are given only for firm matches. Size is stated for part of the rows, as once, few or many counts, or as a class when the clone is expanded.

d_call j_call v_call clone_size cdr3_nt cdr3_aa
- TRBJ2-1 TRBV3-1 many TGTGCCAGCAGCCAATCTGCCTACAGGGTTTCCTACAATGAGCAGTTCTTC CASSQSAYRVSYNEQFF
TRBD2 TRBJ2-5 TRBV20-1 - TGCAGTGCTAGAGACCTCTTAGGCGGGGTAGCGGGTCAGGAGACCCAGTACTTC CSARDLLGGVAGQETQYF
TRBD1 TRBJ2-1 TRBV7-9 many TGTGCCAGCAGCTTGGGACAGGGGTCCTACAATGAGCAGTTCTTC CASSLGQGSYNEQFF
- TRBJ2-2 TRBV10-3 few TGTGCCATCAGGCCCGACAGGACACTTAACACCGGGGAGCTGTTTTTT CAIRPDRTLNTGELFF
TRBD2 TRBJ2-7 TRBV6-5 many TGTGCCACCCAGGGACTATACGAGCAGTACTTC CATQGLYEQYF
TRBD1 TRBJ1-1 TRBV20-1 - TGCAGTGCCCCGAAACGCCAAGGGGGCGCAGACACTGAAGCTTTCTTT CSAPKRQGGADTEAFF
- TRBJ2-7 TRBV25-1 - TGTGCCACTAGGGCAGCGGGCTCCTACGAGCAGTACTTC CATRAAGSYEQYF
TRBD2 TRBJ2-1 TRBV27 - TGTGCCAGTTCGGGACTAGCGGGGGGATACACCTACAATGAGCAGTTCTTC CASSGLAGGYTYNEQFF
TRBD2 TRBJ2-1 TRBV5-6 - TGTGCCAGCAGCTACTGGACTAGCGGGAGATCCTACAATGAGCAGTTCTTC CASSYWTSGRSYNEQFF
TRBD1 TRBJ2-6 TRBV10-3 many TGTGCCATCAGCCAGGGGGTCACTGGGGCCAACGTCCTGACTTTC CAISQGVTGANVLTF
- TRBJ2-7 TRBV6-2/TRBV6-3 - TGTGCCAGCAGTTACTCTTTCACGGGATATAGCTACGAGCAGTACTTC CASSYSFTGYSYEQYF
- TRBJ1-1 TRBV6-5 - TGTGCCAGCAGTTACTCGATTGCCCAGATGAACACTGAAGCTTTCTTT CASSYSIAQMNTEAFF
TRBD2 TRBJ2-1 TRBV7-8 many TGTGCCAGCAGCTTGTTTACTAGCGGAGCCTACAATGAGCAGTTCTTC CASSLFTSGAYNEQFF
TRBD2 TRBJ2-1 TRBV9 - TGTGCCAGCAGCGGTCCATGGACTAGCGGACACAATGAGCAGTTCTTC CASSGPWTSGHNEQFF
TRBD2 TRBJ2-7 TRBV20-1 few TGCAGTGCTATTAGGACTAGCGTCGACGAGCAGTACTTC CSAIRTSVDEQYF
TRBD1 TRBJ2-7 TRBV20-1 many TGCAGTGCCGGGGGTAGGACAGGGAATATCCACGAGCAGTACTTC CSAGGRTGNIHEQYF
TRBD2 TRBJ2-3 TRBV20-1 - TGCAGTGCCCCTCCTAGCGGGAGGGGGGGGACGCAGTATTTT CSAPPSGRGGTQYF